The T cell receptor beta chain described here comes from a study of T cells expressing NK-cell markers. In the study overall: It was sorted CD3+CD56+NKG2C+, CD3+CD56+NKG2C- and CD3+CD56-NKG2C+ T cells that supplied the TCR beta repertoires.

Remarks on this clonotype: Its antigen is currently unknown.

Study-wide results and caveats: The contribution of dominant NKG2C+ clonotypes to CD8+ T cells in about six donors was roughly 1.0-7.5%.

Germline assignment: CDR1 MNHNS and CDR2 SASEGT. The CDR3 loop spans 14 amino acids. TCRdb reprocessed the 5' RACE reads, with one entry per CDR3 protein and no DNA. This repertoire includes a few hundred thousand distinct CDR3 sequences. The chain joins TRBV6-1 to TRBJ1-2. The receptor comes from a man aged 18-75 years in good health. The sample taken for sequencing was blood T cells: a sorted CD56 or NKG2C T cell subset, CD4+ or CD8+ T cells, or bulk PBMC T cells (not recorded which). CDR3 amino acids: CASSSGRQDYGYTF.